The text below deals with one T cell receptor (beta chain). This CDR3 is 15 amino acids long. Germline V gene data show CDR1 as MNHNS and CDR2 as SASEGT. V lost 3 bases and J lost 1; bases outside the gene matches: 4. These data are taken from a study of stem cell transplantation in POMP-related autoinflammatory disease. Using immunoSEQ multiplex PCR, the repertoire was profiled, and TCRdb retains in-frame clones only, with some absent. The sample contains approximately 23,000 clones, 82% of which appear only once. The TCR sequence derives from a human donor with POMP-related autoinflammation and immune dysregulation (PRAID). The specimen was CD4+ T cells from PBMCs, collected before stem cell transplantation. The chain recombines TRBV6-1 with TRBJ1-1; 8 bases agree with TRBD1. CDR3 loop: CASSDTGGPNTEAFF. In nucleotides, the CDR3 is TGTGCCAGCAGTGATACAGGGGGACCGAACACTGAAGCTTTCTTT.